This T cell receptor beta chain was identified in a study of response to subunit inactivated influenza vaccine. Study-wide points: It was the authors' suggestion that each seasonal influenza vaccination recruits few new T cells.

TCRdb used MiXCR to reprocess the RT-PCR reads, holding one entry per CDR3 protein. Here the sample spans about 480,000 distinct CDR3 sequences, 25% being singletons. The CDR3 sequence is 16 residues long. V trimming: 4 bases; J trimming: 4 bases; junction bases outside the gene matches: 10. Germline values: CDR1 ENHRY, CDR2 SYGVKD. The sample holds a few counts of this clonotype. Its antigen is still unknown. This specimen consisted of CD4+ T cells sorted from PBMCs, obtained less than 6 days after vaccination. This clonotype was sampled from a man aged 45-60 years who received an inactivated influenza vaccine. This chain uses TRBV10-3 with TRBJ2-3; 8 nucleotides match TRBD2. CDR3 nucleotide sequence: TGTGCCATCAGTGTAACGGCGGGGGGTGCGTCAGATACGCAGTATTTT. This translates into CAISVTAGGASDTQYF.